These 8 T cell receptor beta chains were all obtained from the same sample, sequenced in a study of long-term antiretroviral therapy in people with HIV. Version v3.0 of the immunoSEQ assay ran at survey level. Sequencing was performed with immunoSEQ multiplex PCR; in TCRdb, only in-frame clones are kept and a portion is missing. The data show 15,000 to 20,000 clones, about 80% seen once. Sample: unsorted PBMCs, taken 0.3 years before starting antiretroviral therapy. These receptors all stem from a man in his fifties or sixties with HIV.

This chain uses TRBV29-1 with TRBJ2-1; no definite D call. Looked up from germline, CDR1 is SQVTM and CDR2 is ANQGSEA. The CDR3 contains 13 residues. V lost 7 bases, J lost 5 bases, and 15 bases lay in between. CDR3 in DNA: TGCAGCGCCGCCTGGGGTCCCCACAATGAGCAGTTCTTC. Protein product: CSAAWGPHNEQFF.

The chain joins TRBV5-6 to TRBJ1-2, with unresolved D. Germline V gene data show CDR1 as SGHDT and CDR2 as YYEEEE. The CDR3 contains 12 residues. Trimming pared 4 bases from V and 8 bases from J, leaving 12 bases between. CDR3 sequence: CASSGRVRGYTF. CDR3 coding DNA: TGTGCCAGCAGCGGGAGGGTGCGCGGCTACACCTTC.

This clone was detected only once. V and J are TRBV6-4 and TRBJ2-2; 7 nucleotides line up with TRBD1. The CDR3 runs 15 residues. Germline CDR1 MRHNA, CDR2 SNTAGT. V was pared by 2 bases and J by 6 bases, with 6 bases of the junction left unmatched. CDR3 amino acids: CASSDGAGGSGELFF. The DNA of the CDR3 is TGTGCCAGCAGTGACGGGGCAGGGGGATCCGGGGAGCTGTTTTTT.

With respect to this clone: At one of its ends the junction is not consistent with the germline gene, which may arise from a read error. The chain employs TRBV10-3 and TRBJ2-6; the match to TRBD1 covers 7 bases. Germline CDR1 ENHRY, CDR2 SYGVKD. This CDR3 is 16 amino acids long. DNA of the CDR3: TGTGCCATCCGTGAGGGGACAGTCTCTGGGGCCAACGTCCTGACTTTC. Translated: CAIREGTVSGANVLTF.

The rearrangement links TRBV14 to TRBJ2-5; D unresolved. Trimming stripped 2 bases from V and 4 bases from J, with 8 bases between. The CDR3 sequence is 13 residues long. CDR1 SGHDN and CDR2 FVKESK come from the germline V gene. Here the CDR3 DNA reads TGTGCCAGCAGCCAACTCGGCGGAGAGACCCAGTACTTC. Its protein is CASSQLGGETQYF.

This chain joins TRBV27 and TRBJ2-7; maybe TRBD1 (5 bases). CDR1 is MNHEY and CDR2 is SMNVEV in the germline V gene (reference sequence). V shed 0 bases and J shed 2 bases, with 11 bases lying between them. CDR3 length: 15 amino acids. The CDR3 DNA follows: TGTGCCAGCAGTTTATCGGTACAGGAACCCTACGAGCAGTACTTC. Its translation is CASSLSVQEPYEQYF.

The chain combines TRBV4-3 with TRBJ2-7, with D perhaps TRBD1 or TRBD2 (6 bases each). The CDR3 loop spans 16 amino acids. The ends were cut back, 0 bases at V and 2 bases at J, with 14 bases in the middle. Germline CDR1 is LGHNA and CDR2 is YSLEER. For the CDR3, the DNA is TGCGCCAGCAGCCAAGACAGGCAGGGGAGGACCTACGAGCAGTACTTC. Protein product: CASSQDRQGRTYEQYF.

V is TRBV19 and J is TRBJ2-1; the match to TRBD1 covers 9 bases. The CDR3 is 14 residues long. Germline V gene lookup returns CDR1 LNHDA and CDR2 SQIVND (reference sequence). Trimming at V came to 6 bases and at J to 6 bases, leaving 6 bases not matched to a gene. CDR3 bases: TGTGCCAGTAGGAGGGGACAGGGAAGCAATGAGCAGTTCTTC. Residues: CASRRGQGSNEQFF.